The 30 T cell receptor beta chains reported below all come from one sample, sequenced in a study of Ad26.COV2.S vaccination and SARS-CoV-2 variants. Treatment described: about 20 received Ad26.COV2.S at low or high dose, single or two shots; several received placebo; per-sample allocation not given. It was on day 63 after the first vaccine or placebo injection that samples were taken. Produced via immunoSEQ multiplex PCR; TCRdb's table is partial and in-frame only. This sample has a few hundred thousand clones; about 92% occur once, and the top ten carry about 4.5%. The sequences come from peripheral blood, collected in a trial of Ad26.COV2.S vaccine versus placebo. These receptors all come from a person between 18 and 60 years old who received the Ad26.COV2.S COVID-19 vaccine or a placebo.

CDR3 residues: CASSSPLSRTGELFF. CDR3 bases: TGTGCCAGCAGCTCCCCCTTAAGCCGAACCGGGGAGCTGTTTTTT. The chain employs TRBV11-3 and TRBJ2-2; D not certain. This CDR3 is built from 15 residues. Trimming left V 4 bases short and J 5 bases short, with 14 bases between. The germline gives CDR1 SGHNT, CDR2 YENEEA. The complete variable domain, with remaining parts taken from reference TRBV11-3 and TRBJ2-2, reads EAGVVQSPRYKIIEKKQPVAFWCNPISGHNTLYWYLQNLGQGPELLIRYENEEAVDDSQLPKDRFSAERLKGVDSTLKIQPAELGDSAVYLCASSSPLSRTGELFFGEGSRLTVL.

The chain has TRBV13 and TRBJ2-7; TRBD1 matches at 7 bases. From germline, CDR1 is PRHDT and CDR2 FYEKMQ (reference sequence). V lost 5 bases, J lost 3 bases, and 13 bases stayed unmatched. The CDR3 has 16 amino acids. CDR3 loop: CASSTGFRDSLYEQYF. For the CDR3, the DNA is TGTGCCAGCAGCACGGGATTTCGGGACAGCCTCTACGAGCAGTACTTC.

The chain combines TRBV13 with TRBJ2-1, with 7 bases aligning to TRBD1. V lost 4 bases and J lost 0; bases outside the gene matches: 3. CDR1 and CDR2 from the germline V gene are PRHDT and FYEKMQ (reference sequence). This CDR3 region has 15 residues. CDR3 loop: CASSSGTDSYNEQFF. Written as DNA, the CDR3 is TGTGCCAGCAGCTCCGGGACAGACTCCTACAATGAGCAGTTCTTC.

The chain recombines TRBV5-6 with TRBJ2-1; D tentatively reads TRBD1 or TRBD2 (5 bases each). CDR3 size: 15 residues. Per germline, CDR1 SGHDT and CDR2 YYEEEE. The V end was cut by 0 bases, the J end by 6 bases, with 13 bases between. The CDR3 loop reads CASSLAGLGGNEQFF. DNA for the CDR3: TGTGCCAGCAGCTTGGCAGGGCTTGGGGGCAATGAGCAGTTCTTC. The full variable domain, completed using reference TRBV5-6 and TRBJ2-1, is DAGVTQSPTHLIKTRGQQVTLRCSPKSGHDTVSWYQQALGQGPQFIFQYYEEEERQRGNFPDRFSGHQFPNYSSELNVNALLLGDSALYLCASSLAGLGGNEQFFGPGTRLTVL.

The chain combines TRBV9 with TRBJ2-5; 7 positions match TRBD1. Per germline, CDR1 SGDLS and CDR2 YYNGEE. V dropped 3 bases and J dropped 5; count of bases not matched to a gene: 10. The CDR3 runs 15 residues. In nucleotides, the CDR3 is TGTGCCAGCAGCGAGCGAGACAGGGATGGGGAGACCCAGTACTTC. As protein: CASSERDRDGETQYF.

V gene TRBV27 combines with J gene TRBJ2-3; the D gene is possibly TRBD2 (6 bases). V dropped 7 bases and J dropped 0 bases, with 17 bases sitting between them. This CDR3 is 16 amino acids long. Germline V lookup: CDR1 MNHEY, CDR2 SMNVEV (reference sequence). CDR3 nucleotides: TGTGCCAGCACACTCTCCGGGAGTGGGAGCACAGATACGCAGTATTTT. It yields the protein CASTLSGSGSTDTQYF.

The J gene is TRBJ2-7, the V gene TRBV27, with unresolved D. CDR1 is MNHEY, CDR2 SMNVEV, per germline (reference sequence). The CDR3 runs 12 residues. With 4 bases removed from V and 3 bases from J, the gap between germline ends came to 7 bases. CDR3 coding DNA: TGTGCCAGCAGTTCCAAAGACTACGAGCAGTACTTC. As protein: CASSSKDYEQYF.

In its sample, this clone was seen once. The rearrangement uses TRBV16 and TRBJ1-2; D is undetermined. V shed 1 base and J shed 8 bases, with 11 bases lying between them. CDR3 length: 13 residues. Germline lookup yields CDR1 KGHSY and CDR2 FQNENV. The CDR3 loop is CASSQLDPSGYTF. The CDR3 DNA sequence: TGTGCCAGCAGCCAATTAGACCCCAGCGGCTACACCTTC.

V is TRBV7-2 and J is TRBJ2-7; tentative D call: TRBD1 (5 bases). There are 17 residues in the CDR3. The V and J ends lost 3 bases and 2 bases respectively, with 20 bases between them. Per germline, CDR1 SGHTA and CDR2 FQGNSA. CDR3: CASSLVRAITPTYEQYF. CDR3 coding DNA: TGTGCCAGCAGCTTGGTCAGGGCTATAACCCCCACCTACGAGCAGTACTTC.

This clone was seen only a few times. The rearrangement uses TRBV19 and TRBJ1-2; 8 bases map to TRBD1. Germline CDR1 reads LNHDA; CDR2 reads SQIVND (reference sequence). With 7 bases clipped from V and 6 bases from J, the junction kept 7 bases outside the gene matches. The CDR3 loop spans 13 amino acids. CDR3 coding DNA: TGTGCCAGTATTGGGACAGGAGTTCATGGCTACACCTTC. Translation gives CASIGTGVHGYTF.

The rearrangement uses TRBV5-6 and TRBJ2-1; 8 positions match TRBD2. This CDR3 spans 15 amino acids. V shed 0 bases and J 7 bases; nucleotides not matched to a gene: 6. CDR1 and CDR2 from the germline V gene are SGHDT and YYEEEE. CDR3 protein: CASSLDTSGANEQFF. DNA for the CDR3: TGTGCCAGCAGCTTGGATACTAGCGGAGCGAATGAGCAGTTCTTC.

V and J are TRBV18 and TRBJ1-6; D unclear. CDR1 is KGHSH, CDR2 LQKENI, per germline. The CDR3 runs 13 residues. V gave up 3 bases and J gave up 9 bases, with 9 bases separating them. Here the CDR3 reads CASSPLPPSPLHF. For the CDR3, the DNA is TGTGCCAGCTCACCTCTACCGCCTTCACCCCTCCACTTT.

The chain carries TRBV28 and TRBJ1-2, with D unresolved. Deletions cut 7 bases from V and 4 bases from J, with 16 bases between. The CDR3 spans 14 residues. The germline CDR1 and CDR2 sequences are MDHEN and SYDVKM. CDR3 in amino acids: CASTSNRARYGYTF. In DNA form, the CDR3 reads TGTGCCAGCACTTCCAACCGGGCTCGCTATGGCTACACCTTC.

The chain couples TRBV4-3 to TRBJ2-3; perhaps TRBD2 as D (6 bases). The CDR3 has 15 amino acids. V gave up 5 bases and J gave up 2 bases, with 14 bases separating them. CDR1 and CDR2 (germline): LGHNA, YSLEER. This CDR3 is CASSSSGLLTDTQYF. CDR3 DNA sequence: TGCGCCAGCAGCTCGTCGGGACTCCTCACAGATACGCAGTATTTT.

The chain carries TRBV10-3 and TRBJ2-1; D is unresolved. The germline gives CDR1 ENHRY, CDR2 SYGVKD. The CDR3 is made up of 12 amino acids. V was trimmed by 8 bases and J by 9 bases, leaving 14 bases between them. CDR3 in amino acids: CAICPPGGEQFF. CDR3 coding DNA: TGTGCCATCTGTCCCCCCGGCGGTGAGCAGTTCTTC.

The CDR3 bases are TGTGCCAGCAGCCCCGGTTCGGTTTTTCCTAGGGGGTATGGCTACACCTTC. It specifies CASSPGSVFPRGYGYTF. The chain employs TRBV9 and TRBJ1-2; D might be TRBD1 (6 bases). Germline lookup yields CDR1 SGDLS and CDR2 YYNGEE. The CDR3 is 17 amino acids. V was cut by 4 bases and J by 5 bases, with 24 bases left in between.

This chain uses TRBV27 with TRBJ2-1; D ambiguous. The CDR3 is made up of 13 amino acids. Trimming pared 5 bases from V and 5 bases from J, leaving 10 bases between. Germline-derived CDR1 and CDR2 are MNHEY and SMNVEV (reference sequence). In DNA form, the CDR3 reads TGTGCCAGCAGTCTCTCGGGCCACAATGAGCAGTTCTTC. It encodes CASSLSGHNEQFF.

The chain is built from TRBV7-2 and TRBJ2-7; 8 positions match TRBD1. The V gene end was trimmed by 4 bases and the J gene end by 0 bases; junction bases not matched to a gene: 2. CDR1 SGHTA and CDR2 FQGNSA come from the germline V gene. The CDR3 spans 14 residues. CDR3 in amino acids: CASSYGTGSYEQYF. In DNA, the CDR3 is TGTGCCAGCAGCTACGGGACAGGCTCCTACGAGCAGTACTTC.

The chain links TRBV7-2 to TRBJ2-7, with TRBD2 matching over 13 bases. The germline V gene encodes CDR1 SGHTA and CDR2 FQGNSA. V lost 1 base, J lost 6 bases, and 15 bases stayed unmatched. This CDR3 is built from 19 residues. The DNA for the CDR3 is TGTGCCAGCAGCTTAGATGACCGACTAGCGGGAGGCAGTACCCTCGAGCAGTACTTC. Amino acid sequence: CASSLDDRLAGGSTLEQYF.

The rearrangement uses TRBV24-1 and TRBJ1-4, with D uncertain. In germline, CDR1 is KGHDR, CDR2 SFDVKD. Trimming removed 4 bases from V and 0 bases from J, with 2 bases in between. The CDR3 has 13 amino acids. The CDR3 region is CATSDTTNEKLFF. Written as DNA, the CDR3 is TGTGCCACCAGTGACACAACTAATGAAAAACTGTTTTTT.

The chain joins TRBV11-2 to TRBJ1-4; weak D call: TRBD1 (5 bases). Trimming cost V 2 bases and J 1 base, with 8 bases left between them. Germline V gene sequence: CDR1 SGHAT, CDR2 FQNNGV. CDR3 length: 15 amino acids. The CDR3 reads CASSLRGRTNEKLFF. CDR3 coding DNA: TGTGCCAGCAGCTTAAGGGGCCGAACTAATGAAAAACTGTTTTTT.

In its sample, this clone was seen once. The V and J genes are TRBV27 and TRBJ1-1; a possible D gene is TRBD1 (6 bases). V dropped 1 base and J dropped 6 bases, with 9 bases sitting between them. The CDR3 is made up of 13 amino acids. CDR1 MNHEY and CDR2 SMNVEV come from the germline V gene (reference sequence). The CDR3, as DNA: TGTGCCAGCAGTTTATTGGCAGGGGCTGAAGCTTTCTTT. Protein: CASSLLAGAEAFF.

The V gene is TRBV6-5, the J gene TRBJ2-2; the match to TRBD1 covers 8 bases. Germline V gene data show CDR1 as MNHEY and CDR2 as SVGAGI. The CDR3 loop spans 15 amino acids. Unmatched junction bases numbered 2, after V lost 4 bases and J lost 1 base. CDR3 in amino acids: CASSSGGLNTGELFF. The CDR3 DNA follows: TGTGCCAGCAGTTCAGGGGGCCTGAACACCGGGGAGCTGTTTTTT.

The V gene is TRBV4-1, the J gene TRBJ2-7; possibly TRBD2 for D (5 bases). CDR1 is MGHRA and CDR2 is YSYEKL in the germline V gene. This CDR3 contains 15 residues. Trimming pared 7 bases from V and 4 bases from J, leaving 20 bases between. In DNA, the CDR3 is TGCGCCAGCACCCTTCTAGCAGAATCGGCGTACGAGCAGTACTTC. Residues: CASTLLAESAYEQYF.

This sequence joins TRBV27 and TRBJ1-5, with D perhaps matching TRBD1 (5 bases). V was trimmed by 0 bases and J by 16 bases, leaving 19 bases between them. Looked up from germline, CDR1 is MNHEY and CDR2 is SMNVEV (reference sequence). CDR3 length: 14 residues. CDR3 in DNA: TGTGCCAGCAGTTTATCGTATGGGACCAAGATAGGTCATTTT. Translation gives CASSLSYGTKIGHF.

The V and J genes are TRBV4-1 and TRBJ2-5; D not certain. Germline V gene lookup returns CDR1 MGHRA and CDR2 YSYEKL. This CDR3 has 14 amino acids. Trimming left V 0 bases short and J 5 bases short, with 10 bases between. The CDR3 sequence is CASSQEISEETQYF. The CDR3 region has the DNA TGCGCCAGCAGCCAAGAAATCTCCGAGGAGACCCAGTACTTC.

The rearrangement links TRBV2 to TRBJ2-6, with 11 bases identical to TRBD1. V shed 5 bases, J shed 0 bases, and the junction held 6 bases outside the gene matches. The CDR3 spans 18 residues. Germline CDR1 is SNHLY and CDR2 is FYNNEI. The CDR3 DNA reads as TGTGCCAGCAGTTCCGGACAGGGGGCCTTCTCTGGGGCCAACGTCCTGACTTTC. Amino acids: CASSSGQGAFSGANVLTF. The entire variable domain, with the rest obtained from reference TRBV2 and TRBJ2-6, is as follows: EPEVTQTPSHQVTQMGQEVILRCVPISNHLYFYWYRQILGQKVEFLVSFYNNEISEKSEIFDDQFSVERPDGSNFTLKIRSTKLEDSAMYFCASSSGQGAFSGANVLTFGAGSRLTVL.

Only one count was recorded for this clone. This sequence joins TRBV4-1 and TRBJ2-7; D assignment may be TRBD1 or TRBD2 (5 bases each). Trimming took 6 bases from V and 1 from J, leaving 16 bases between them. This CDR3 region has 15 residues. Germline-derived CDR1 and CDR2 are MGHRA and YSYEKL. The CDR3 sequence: CASSLRDGESYEQYF. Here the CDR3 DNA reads TGCGCCAGCAGTCTCCGGGACGGAGAGTCCTACGAGCAGTACTTC.

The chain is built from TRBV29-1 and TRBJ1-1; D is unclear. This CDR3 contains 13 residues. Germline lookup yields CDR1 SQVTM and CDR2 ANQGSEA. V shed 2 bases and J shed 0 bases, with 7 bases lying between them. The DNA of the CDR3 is TGCAGCGTTGAACAGGCAGTGAACACTGAAGCTTTCTTT. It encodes CSVEQAVNTEAFF.

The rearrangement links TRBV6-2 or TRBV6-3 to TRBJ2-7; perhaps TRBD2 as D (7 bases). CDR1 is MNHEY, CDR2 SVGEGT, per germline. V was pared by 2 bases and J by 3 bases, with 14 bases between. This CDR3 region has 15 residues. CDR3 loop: CASSYRERDIYEQYF. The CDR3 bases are TGTGCCAGCAGTTACCGCGAGCGGGACATCTACGAGCAGTACTTC.